This entry features one T cell receptor delta chain sequence. Antigen: not known. These data come from a study of Vδ1+ human thymocytes. General study points: In the thymus, TRG and TRD repertoires looked highly polyclonal with Gaussian CDR3 lengths. The authors advised highly purified populations and single-cell validation. About 20% of thymic delta-chain sequences were Vdelta2, with few Vdelta3, unlike blood Vdelta1+ controls.

Thymocytes were sorted as CD3+ TCRVdelta1+ TCRVdelta2- after alphabeta T cell depletion. The template was reverse-transcribed extracted RNA. The CDR3 regions were amplified by multiplex PCR from V-gene primers to a constant-region primer. TCRdb processed the multiplex PCR reads again with the CATT caller. Among 45,000 to 60,000 delta-chain clones listed, more than 15% were seen once. The CDR3 runs 21 residues. Germline V lookup: CDR1 TSWWSYY, CDR2 QGS. Trimming removed 1 base from V and 0 bases from J; junction bases left unmatched: 15. The sequencing input was Vdelta1+ gamma-delta thymocytes from the thymus. The subset: FACS-sorted CD3+ TCRalphabeta- TCRVdelta1+ TCRVdelta2- thymocytes. The clonotype was recovered from a boy in the first two years of life who had congenital heart surgery. The chain joins TRDV1 to TRDJ1, with 12 bases lining up with TRDD3. The chain's CDR3 is CALGEHRLVLGDTRYTDKLIF. The CDR3 region has the DNA TGTGCTCTTGGGGAACATCGTCTCGTACTGGGGGATACCCGCTACACCGATAAACTCATCTTT.